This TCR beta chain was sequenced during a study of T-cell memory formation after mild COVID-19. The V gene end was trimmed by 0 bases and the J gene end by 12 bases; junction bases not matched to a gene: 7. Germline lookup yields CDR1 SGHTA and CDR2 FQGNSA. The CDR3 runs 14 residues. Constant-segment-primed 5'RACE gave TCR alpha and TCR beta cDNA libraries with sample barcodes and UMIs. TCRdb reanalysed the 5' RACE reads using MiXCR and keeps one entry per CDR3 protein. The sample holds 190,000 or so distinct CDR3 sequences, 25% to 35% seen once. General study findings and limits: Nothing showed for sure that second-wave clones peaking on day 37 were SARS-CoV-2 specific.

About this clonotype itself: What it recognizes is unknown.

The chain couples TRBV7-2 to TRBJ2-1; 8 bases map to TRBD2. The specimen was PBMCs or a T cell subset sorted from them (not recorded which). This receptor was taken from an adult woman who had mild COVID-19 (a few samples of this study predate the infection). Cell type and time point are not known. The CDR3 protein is CASSLAGGGLTQFF. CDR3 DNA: TGTGCCAGCAGCTTAGCGGGCGGGGGGCTCACGCAGTTCTTC.